This TCR beta chain derives from a study of technical replicates of blood from four donors. Germline CDR1 SGHNT, CDR2 YENEEA. The CDR3 totals 15 residues. V was trimmed by 0 bases and J by 0 bases, leaving 5 bases between them. Assay: immunoSEQ multiplex PCR; the TCRdb copy retains only in-frame clones and omits some. The table includes around 76,000 clones, 95% to 98% detected once. The gene calls are TRBV11-3 and TRBJ2-2; D possibly corresponds to TRBD2 (5 bases). The sequence came from a human donor in good health. The sequencing sample was made of T cells isolated from PBMCs. Here the CDR3 DNA reads TGTGCCAGCAGCTTAGAGGGAGCGAACACCGGGGAGCTGTTTTTT. Residues: CASSLEGANTGELFF.